A single sample gave rise to the 21 T cell receptor beta chains below, sequenced in a study of radiotherapy plus CTLA-4 blockade in lung cancer. Generated by immunoSEQ multiplex PCR, the TCRdb table keeps only in-frame clones and is missing some. The sample lists about 95,000 clones, around 86% seen once, with approximately 3.7% in the top ten. This material consisted of peripheral blood, taken from a patient treated with radiotherapy plus ipilimumab. The receptor source for this set is a human donor with non-small cell lung cancer who had a partial response to radiotherapy plus ipilimumab.

The chain links TRBV5-4 to TRBJ1-2, with 8 positions matching TRBD1. The CDR3 is 16 residues long. The ends lost 0 bases at V and 8 bases at J; junction bases unmatched: 12. The V gene's germline CDR1 is SGHNT and CDR2 YYREEE (reference sequence). CDR3 DNA: TGTGCCAGCAGCTTGGGGTTGGGACAGGACAAAGCGGGCTACACCTTC. This translates into CASSLGLGQDKAGYTF. Full variable domain (missing parts from reference TRBV5-4 and TRBJ1-2): ETGVTQSPTHLIKTRGQQVTLRCSSQSGHNTVSWYQQALGQGPQFIFQYYREEENGRGNFPPRFSGLQFPNYSSELNVNALELDDSALYLCASSLGLGQDKAGYTFGSGTRLTVV.

The rearrangement joins TRBV30 to TRBJ2-3; D is unresolved. The CDR3 extends over 15 amino acids. Per the germline V gene, CDR1 is GTSNPN and CDR2 is SVGIG (reference sequence). V was trimmed by 8 bases and J by 1 base, leaving 19 bases between them. CDR3 residues: CAMMSILGGTDTQYF. In nucleotides, the CDR3 is TGTGCCATGATGAGTATCCTAGGCGGCACAGATACGCAGTATTTT. The whole variable domain, remainder taken from reference TRBV30 and TRBJ2-3, is SQTIHQWPATLVQPVGSPLSLECTVEGTSNPNLYWYRQAAGRGLQLLFYSVGIGQISSEVPQNLSASRPQDRQFILSSKKLLLSDSGFYLCAMMSILGGTDTQYFGPGTRLTVL.

In DNA form, the CDR3 reads TGTGCCACCGGACAGGGTATTTCGACTAATGAAAAACTGTTTTTT. It yields the protein CATGQGISTNEKLFF. The V and J genes are TRBV10-3 and TRBJ1-4, with TRBD1 identical over 8 bases. Germline lookup yields CDR1 ENHRY and CDR2 SYGVKD. V lost 10 bases and J lost 2; bases outside the gene matches: 9. CDR3 size: 15 residues.

The rearrangement joins TRBV5-4 to TRBJ2-3; 9 bases map to TRBD1. The length of the CDR3 is 15 residues. V gave up 0 bases and J gave up 6 bases; unmatched junction bases: 5. The germline V gene encodes CDR1 SGHNT and CDR2 YYREEE (reference sequence). Here the CDR3 reads CASSLGGTGLDTQYF. The CDR3 region has the DNA TGTGCCAGCAGCTTGGGGGGGACAGGGCTGGATACGCAGTATTTT.

This clone was detected only a few times. The chain joins TRBV2 to TRBJ2-1; 9 bases map to TRBD1. This CDR3 has 15 amino acids. V dropped 6 bases and J dropped 5; count of bases not matched to a gene: 8. From germline, CDR1 is SNHLY and CDR2 FYNNEI. CDR3 in amino acids: CASRKRTGDDNEQFF. The CDR3 DNA reads TGTGCCAGCAGGAAAAGGACAGGGGATGACAATGAGCAGTTCTTC.

The CDR3 region has the DNA TGCGCCAGCAGCTTGCCACCGGGACAGGGGGCGGTTGGCTACACCTTC. This codes for CASSLPPGQGAVGYTF. V gene TRBV5-1 combines with J gene TRBJ1-2, with 12 bases that match TRBD1. The junction had 8 bases not matched to a gene; V was cut back by 1 base and J by 7 bases. The germline gives CDR1 SGHRS, CDR2 YFSETQ. The CDR3 covers 16 residues.

The chain recombines TRBV7-3 with TRBJ1-1; perhaps TRBD1 as D (5 bases). The CDR3 has 13 residues. Germline assignment: CDR1 SGHTA and CDR2 FQGTGA. Between the trimmed V and J ends, which lost 6 bases and 1 base, there was a span of 9 bases. In DNA form, the CDR3 reads TGTGCCAGCAGTTCTGACAGGAACACTGAAGCTTTCTTT. Translating it yields CASSSDRNTEAFF.

This clone showed up just a few times. The CDR3 nucleotides read TGCGCCAGCAGCGACCCGGGACAGGATCAGCCCCAGCATTTT. It specifies CASSDPGQDQPQHF. The chain employs TRBV23-1 and TRBJ1-5, with 8 bases identical to TRBD1. TRBV23-1 belongs to the ORF category, with a function that is uncertain. Germline trimming cut 6 bases from V and 5 bases from J; bases unmatched to any gene: 6. CDR3 length equals 14 residues.

As for this clone: This CDR3 is also generated by other DNA sequences in the sample. The gene calls are TRBV10-1 and TRBJ2-1; 12 bases fit TRBD2. This CDR3 has 15 amino acids. J was trimmed by 8 bases and V by 4 bases; bases with no gene match: 6. The germline gives CDR1 WNHNN, CDR2 SYGVQD (reference sequence). CDR3 loop: CASSATSGSRDEQFF. CDR3 nucleotides: TGCGCCAGCAGTGCGACTAGCGGGAGTAGGGATGAGCAGTTCTTC.

The V gene is TRBV28, the J gene TRBJ2-7, with TRBD2 matching over 7 bases. From germline, CDR1 is MDHEN and CDR2 SYDVKM. Trimming at V came to 5 bases and at J to 3 bases, leaving 4 bases not matched to a gene. The CDR3 runs 13 residues. The CDR3 loop is CASSGGLVYEQYF. The CDR3 DNA sequence: TGTGCCAGCAGTGGTGGACTAGTCTACGAGCAGTACTTC.

This sequence joins TRBV28 and TRBJ2-6; 7 nucleotides align to TRBD2. The CDR3 loop spans 17 amino acids. V was clipped by 2 bases and J by 0 bases; unmatched bases: 4. Looked up from germline, CDR1 is MDHEN and CDR2 is SYDVKM. This chain's CDR3 is CASSLGRAGSGANVLTF. CDR3 in DNA: TGTGCCAGCAGTTTAGGGAGGGCCGGCTCTGGGGCCAACGTCCTGACTTTC.

J is TRBJ1-4 and V is TRBV5-1; the D gene is possibly TRBD1 (6 bases). Trimming stripped 5 bases from V and 2 bases from J, with 10 bases between. This CDR3 has 14 residues. CDR1 and CDR2 (germline): SGHRS, YFSETQ. The CDR3 is CASSAGATNEKLFF. CDR3 bases: TGCGCCAGCAGTGCAGGGGCCACTAATGAAAAACTGTTTTTT.

The rearrangement joins TRBV27 to TRBJ2-1, with 9 bases lining up with TRBD1. J gave up 5 bases and V 4 bases, and 6 bases lay outside the gene matches. The CDR3 sequence is 15 residues long. Germline values: CDR1 MNHEY, CDR2 SMNVEV (reference sequence). This CDR3 reads CASSSDGTGHNEQFF. Here the CDR3 DNA reads TGTGCCAGCAGTTCGGACGGGACAGGGCACAATGAGCAGTTCTTC.

This sequence joins TRBV9 and TRBJ2-3; D not certain. There are 17 residues in the CDR3. The germline CDR1 and CDR2 sequences are SGDLS and YYNGEE. Trimming left V 4 bases short and J 1 base short, with 19 bases between. CDR3 in DNA: TGTGCCAGCAGCTCCAAAACCCTAGACTGGGGCACAGATACGCAGTATTTT. Its translation is CASSSKTLDWGTDTQYF.

In DNA, the CDR3 is TGTGCCAGCAGCCCGAGACGTGAAGCGGGAGCCATAAGAGATGAGCAGTTCTTC. Amino acid sequence: CASSPRREAGAIRDEQFF. The chain links TRBV7-8 to TRBJ2-1, with TRBD2 identical over 8 bases. Trimming at V came to 5 bases and at J to 8 bases, leaving 20 bases not matched to a gene. Germline-derived CDR1 and CDR2 are SGHVS and FQNEAQ. The CDR3 contains 18 residues.

The chain links TRBV4-1 to TRBJ2-3, with D possibly TRBD2 on 5 matching bases. The CDR3 contains 15 residues. The germline gives CDR1 MGHRA, CDR2 YSYEKL. The ends were cut back, 4 bases at V and 3 bases at J, with 14 bases in the middle. CDR3 amino acids: CASSPLRELTDTQYF. In DNA, the CDR3 is TGCGCCAGCAGCCCCCTAAGGGAGTTAACAGATACGCAGTATTTT.

The chain is built from TRBV5-4 and TRBJ2-1; TRBD2 matches 14 bases. Germline trimming cut 3 bases from V and 9 bases from J; bases unmatched to any gene: 5. This CDR3 is built from 15 residues. From germline, CDR1 is SGHNT and CDR2 YYREEE (reference sequence). CDR3: CASSSTSGRGSEQFF. The CDR3 DNA follows: TGTGCCAGCAGCTCGACTAGCGGGAGGGGTAGTGAGCAGTTCTTC. The full variable domain, in which reference TRBV5-4 and TRBJ2-1 provide the parts outside the CDR3, is ETGVTQSPTHLIKTRGQQVTLRCSSQSGHNTVSWYQQALGQGPQFIFQYYREEENGRGNFPPRFSGLQFPNYSSELNVNALELDDSALYLCASSSTSGRGSEQFFGPGTRLTVL.

This chain connects TRBV28 to TRBJ2-7, with D maybe TRBD1 (5 bases). Germline CDR1 reads MDHEN; CDR2 reads SYDVKM. The length of the CDR3 is 14 residues. The V and J ends lost 3 bases and 5 bases respectively, with 14 bases between them. In nucleotides, the CDR3 is TGTGCCAGCAGTTTTCGGCAGGGTGGGAACGAGCAGTACTTC. It codes for CASSFRQGGNEQYF.

This clone was seen a handful of times. V and J are TRBV2 and TRBJ1-2; no firm D call. V lost 3 bases and J 2 bases, leaving 10 bases between the germline ends. Looked up from germline, CDR1 is SNHLY and CDR2 is FYNNEI. This CDR3 has 14 residues. The CDR3 sequence: CASSDARLNYGYTF. In DNA form, the CDR3 reads TGTGCCAGCAGTGATGCCAGGCTGAACTATGGCTACACCTTC. The complete variable domain, with remaining parts taken from reference TRBV2 and TRBJ1-2, reads EPEVTQTPSHQVTQMGQEVILRCVPISNHLYFYWYRQILGQKVEFLVSFYNNEISEKSEIFDDQFSVERPDGSNFTLKIRSTKLEDSAMYFCASSDARLNYGYTFGSGTRLTVV.

The rearrangement uses TRBV29-1 and TRBJ2-1; a possible D gene is TRBD2 (5 bases). The germline V gene encodes CDR1 SQVTM and CDR2 ANQGSEA. Trimming stripped 7 bases from V and 5 bases from J, with 12 bases between. There are 12 residues in the CDR3. The CDR3 protein is CSGAPGNNEQFF. In DNA, the CDR3 is TGCAGCGGAGCACCGGGGAACAATGAGCAGTTCTTC.

The V and J genes are TRBV9 and TRBJ2-3; TRBD1 is a possible D gene (5 bases). V shed 0 bases and J shed 0 bases, with 11 bases lying between them. The V gene's germline CDR1 is SGDLS and CDR2 YYNGEE. There are 16 residues in the CDR3. This chain's CDR3 is CASSVEGRASTDTQYF. Written as DNA, the CDR3 is TGTGCCAGCAGCGTAGAAGGCAGGGCCAGCACAGATACGCAGTATTTT.